Shown below are 28 T cell receptor beta chains from a single sample sequenced in a study of PD-1 blockade in classical Hodgkin lymphoma. There was relapse after autologous stem cell transplantation in every patient, and there was variation in brentuximab vedotin exposure. The repertoire was sequenced with immunoSEQ multiplex PCR; TCRdb's copy has only in-frame clones and lacks some. The data hold over 20,000 clones, with around 73% observed a single time. The material sequenced was peripheral blood mononuclear cells (PBMCs), taken before the second cycle of nivolumab. These TCRs come from a human donor with classical Hodgkin lymphoma.

The gene calls are TRBV11-2 and TRBJ2-1; 11 nucleotides align to TRBD2. The germline V gene has CDR1 SGHAT and CDR2 FQNNGV. The CDR3 is 16 residues long. The trim removed 5 bases at V and 6 bases at J, leaving 9 bases unmatched. The CDR3 nucleotides are TGTGCCAGCAGCCACGATCTAGCGGGAGGTGGCAATGAGCAGTTCTTC. Translated: CASSHDLAGGGNEQFF.

This chain links TRBV18 with TRBJ2-7; 9 nucleotides align to TRBD2. Germline V gene sequence: CDR1 KGHSH, CDR2 LQKENI. The CDR3 is made up of 15 amino acids. After removal of 6 bases from V and 4 bases from J, the junction contained 10 bases not matched to a gene. This CDR3 reads CASSPEGTSWYEQYF. CDR3 DNA: TGTGCCAGCTCTCCGGAAGGGACTAGCTGGTACGAGCAGTACTTC.

This CDR3 is CASSFISGSLETQYF. The CDR3 region has the DNA TGCGCCAGCAGCTTTATAAGCGGGAGTCTCGAGACCCAGTACTTC. J is TRBJ2-5 and V is TRBV5-1; TRBD2 matches 8 bases. From germline, CDR1 is SGHRS and CDR2 YFSETQ. Losses at the gene ends were 2 bases for V and 5 bases for J; bases not matched to a gene: 8. CDR3 size: 15 residues. Combining the CDR3 with reference TRBV5-1 and TRBJ2-5 gives the whole variable domain KAGVTQTPRYLIKTRGQQVTLSCSPISGHRSVSWYQQTPGQGLQFLFEYFSETQRNKGNFPGRFSGRQFSNSRSEMNVSTLELGDSALYLCASSFISGSLETQYFGPGTRLLVL.

The DNA for the CDR3 is TGTGCCGTATCTAGGGGACACCCGGAAAACTACGAGCAGTACTTC. It encodes CAVSRGHPENYEQYF. The rearrangement joins TRBV15 to TRBJ2-7, with D possibly being TRBD1 (6 bases). Trimming removed 11 bases from V and 3 bases from J, with 23 bases in between. Germline V gene sequence: CDR1 LNHNV, CDR2 YYDKDF (reference sequence). This CDR3 contains 15 residues. Combining the CDR3 with reference TRBV15 and TRBJ2-7 gives the whole variable domain DAMVIQNPRYQVTQFGKPVTLSCSQTLNHNVMYWYQQKSSQAPKLLFHYYDKDFNNEADTPDNFQSRRPNTSFCFLDIRSPGLGDTAMYLCAVSRGHPENYEQYFGPGTRLTVT.

V and J are TRBV19 and TRBJ2-7; 8 positions match TRBD1. J gave up 2 bases and V 7 bases, and 10 bases lay outside the gene matches. CDR1 is LNHDA and CDR2 is SQIVND in the germline V gene (reference sequence). The CDR3 consists of 15 residues. The CDR3, as DNA: TGTGCCAGTACCCCAGCCGGGACAGGTACCTACGAGCAGTACTTC. This translates into CASTPAGTGTYEQYF.

The chain uses TRBV6-5 and TRBJ1-5; tentatively, D is TRBD1 (6 bases). Trimming cost V 5 bases and J 7 bases, with 15 bases left between them. The CDR3 consists of 14 residues. Germline loops: CDR1 MNHEY, CDR2 SVGAGI. Here the CDR3 reads CASSDRGGGQPQHF. DNA of the CDR3: TGTGCCAGCAGTGACCGGGGGGGCGGACAGCCCCAGCATTTT.

This rearrangement joins TRBV5-8 to TRBJ2-5; possible D gene TRBD1, 5 bases. CDR1 and CDR2 from the germline V gene are SGHTS and YDEGEE. V was shortened by 0 bases and J by 4 bases, with 10 bases between the two germline ends. The CDR3 consists of 14 residues. Here the CDR3 DNA reads TGTGCCAGCAGCTTGGTGGTAGGGGCAGAGACCCAGTACTTC. Amino acids: CASSLVVGAETQYF.

This chain uses TRBV6-5 with TRBJ2-5, with D possibly being TRBD1 (6 bases). The CDR3 is 11 amino acids. Germline-derived CDR1 and CDR2 are MNHEY and SVGAGI. With 8 bases removed from V and 4 bases from J, the gap between germline ends came to 8 bases. Here the CDR3 reads CASQGTETQYF. The DNA of the CDR3 is TGTGCCAGCCAGGGGACAGAGACCCAGTACTTC.

This chain joins TRBV12-5 and TRBJ1-5; D is undetermined. CDR1 is LGHNT and CDR2 is FRNRAP in the germline V gene. There are 13 residues in the CDR3. V was trimmed by 9 bases and J by 0 bases, leaving 9 bases between them. In DNA form, the CDR3 reads TGTGCTAGCTCCCAGTATAGCAATCAGCCCCAGCATTTT. Translation: CASSQYSNQPQHF.

J is TRBJ2-7 and V is TRBV6-1; D gene uncertain. V lost 7 bases, J lost 6 bases, and 7 bases lay in between. Germline CDR1 is MNHNS and CDR2 is SASEGT. The CDR3 sequence is 10 residues long. The CDR3 coding sequence is TGTGCCAGCAAATTAGGCGAGCAGTACTTC. The encoded protein is CASKLGEQYF.

The chain carries TRBV20-1 and TRBJ2-7; D gene ambiguous. The germline CDR1 and CDR2 sequences are DFQATT and SNEGSKA (reference sequence). The CDR3 consists of 11 residues. Trimming stripped 3 bases from V and 7 bases from J, with 10 bases between. CDR3: CSARESGEQYF. CDR3 nucleotides: TGCAGTGCTAGGGAATCAGGAGAGCAGTACTTC.

The CDR3 DNA follows: TGTGCCAGCCCGAGGGGGGGGAGATGTCAGCCCCAGCATTTT. Its translation is CASPRGGRCQPQHF. The rearrangement uses TRBV27 and TRBJ1-5, with D tentatively TRBD1 (6 bases). Germline CDR1 reads MNHEY; CDR2 reads SMNVEV (reference sequence). CDR3 size: 14 residues. V was trimmed by 8 bases and J by 6 bases, leaving 17 bases between them.

V usage is TRBV9 and J usage is TRBJ2-1; D gene unclear. This CDR3 is 14 amino acids long. Deletions cut 3 bases from V and 6 bases from J, with 13 bases between. CDR1 and CDR2 (germline): SGDLS, YYNGEE. The CDR3 spells CASSATAVGNEQFF. CDR3 DNA: TGTGCCAGCAGCGCCACCGCGGTCGGCAATGAGCAGTTCTTC. Full variable domain (outside the CDR3, taken from reference TRBV9 and TRBJ2-1): DSGVTQTPKHLITATGQRVTLRCSPRSGDLSVYWYQQSLDQGLQFLIQYYNGEERAKGNILERFSAQQFPDLHSELNLSSLELGDSALYFCASSATAVGNEQFFGPGTRLTVL.

V is TRBV5-1 and J is TRBJ2-7; D may be TRBD2 (6 bases). The CDR3 is 15 residues long. Germline CDR1 is SGHRS and CDR2 is YFSETQ. Trimming removed 3 bases at V and 4 bases at J, with 17 bases between. The CDR3 DNA reads TGCGCCAGCAGCTCAGCCGGGACTGGGATGTACGAGCAGTACTTC. It is translated as CASSSAGTGMYEQYF.

The CDR3 DNA sequence: TGTGCCAGCAGCTTAGGGTCCTACGAGCAGTACTTC. Protein: CASSLGSYEQYF. The chain is built from TRBV13 and TRBJ2-7; no definite D call. Germline V gene sequence: CDR1 PRHDT, CDR2 FYEKMQ (reference sequence). Trimming took 0 bases from V and 1 from J, leaving 1 base between them. This CDR3 has 12 residues.

The chain uses TRBV5-4 and TRBJ1-1; D is perhaps TRBD1 (5 bases). Deletions cut 4 bases from V and 0 bases from J, with 10 bases between. Germline V gene sequence: CDR1 SGHNT, CDR2 YYREEE (reference sequence). The CDR3 extends over 14 amino acids. The CDR3 sequence is CASSQDSLNTEAFF. CDR3 coding DNA: TGTGCCAGCAGCCAAGACAGCCTGAACACTGAAGCTTTCTTT. The complete variable domain, with remaining parts taken from reference TRBV5-4 and TRBJ1-1, reads ETGVTQSPTHLIKTRGQQVTLRCSSQSGHNTVSWYQQALGQGPQFIFQYYREEENGRGNFPPRFSGLQFPNYSSELNVNALELDDSALYLCASSQDSLNTEAFFGQGTRLTVV.

This rearrangement joins TRBV4-1 to TRBJ2-5; D is ambiguous. The end of the DNA aligns better with TRBJ2-7, so the J call may be wrong. The CDR3 has 16 residues. Germline V CDR1 and CDR2: MGHRA, YSYEKL. The CDR3 coding sequence is TGCGCCAGCAGCCAAGAGAGACGGGCCCGCTCCTACGAGCAGTACTTC. It encodes CASSQERRARSYEQYF.

The chain uses TRBV7-2 and TRBJ2-2; D uncertain. There are 16 residues in the CDR3. Trimming took off 1 base at V and 1 base at J, with 10 bases between the two ends. Germline CDR1 reads SGHTA; CDR2 reads FQGNSA. The CDR3 loop reads CASSLEVVGNTGELFF. CDR3 nucleotide sequence: TGTGCCAGCAGCTTAGAGGTGGTAGGGAACACCGGGGAGCTGTTTTTT.

The chain is built from TRBV6-5 and TRBJ2-2; D is undetermined. The CDR3 has 16 amino acids. V was cut by 2 bases and J by 2 bases, with 12 bases left in between. The germline gives CDR1 MNHEY, CDR2 SVGAGI. CDR3 amino acids: CASSYGLVQNTGELFF. The CDR3 nucleotides are TGTGCCAGCAGTTACGGCCTAGTCCAAAACACCGGGGAGCTGTTTTTT.

The CDR3 region is CASSSGQLAFF. The DNA of the CDR3 is TGCGCCAGCAGCTCGGGGCAGTTGGCTTTCTTT. The chain links TRBV5-1 to TRBJ1-1, with D tentatively TRBD1 (5 bases). The V end lost 3 bases, the J end lost 11 bases, and 11 bases lay between the germline ends. The CDR3 runs 11 residues. CDR1 is SGHRS and CDR2 is YFSETQ in the germline V gene.

This chain connects TRBV19 to TRBJ1-2; a weak D match, TRBD1 (6 bases). Trimming took 4 bases from V and 2 from J, leaving 17 bases between them. CDR1 and CDR2 from the germline V gene are LNHDA and SQIVND (reference sequence). The CDR3 spans 16 residues. This CDR3 reads CASSNLGQILNYGYTF. CDR3 coding DNA: TGTGCCAGTAGTAACCTCGGACAGATTCTAAACTATGGCTACACCTTC.

The V and J genes are TRBV10-3 and TRBJ1-2, with a tentative D call TRBD1 (5 bases). Germline lookup yields CDR1 ENHRY and CDR2 SYGVKD. Trimming took 6 bases from V and 2 from J, leaving 10 bases between them. This CDR3 spans 13 amino acids. CDR3 amino acids: CAIRRGTNYGYTF. DNA of the CDR3: TGTGCCATCAGGAGGGGCACCAACTATGGCTACACCTTC.

In this sample, this clone turned up a few times. The V and J genes are TRBV10-3 and TRBJ2-3, with a possible D match to TRBD2 (6 bases). Looked up from germline, CDR1 is ENHRY and CDR2 is SYGVKD. The CDR3 sequence is 21 residues long. The germline V and J ends were trimmed by 1 base and 2 bases, with 28 bases remaining between them. CDR3 protein: CAISELASGPPSSSYTDTQYF. DNA of the CDR3: TGTGCCATCAGTGAGTTGGCCAGCGGGCCGCCAAGTAGTTCGTACACAGATACGCAGTATTTT.

The V and J genes are TRBV6-5 and TRBJ2-3; D gene uncertain. Germline V gene sequence: CDR1 MNHEY, CDR2 SVGAGI. The CDR3 has 13 amino acids. V gave up 2 bases and J gave up 4 bases, with 7 bases separating them. The DNA for the CDR3 is TGTGCCAGCAGTTACAGGGTGGCAGATACGCAGTATTTT. This encodes CASSYRVADTQYF.

The V and J genes are TRBV6-6 and TRBJ2-1, with a possible D match to TRBD1 (6 bases). V gave up 6 bases and J gave up 4 bases, with 16 bases separating them. The CDR3 has 15 amino acids. Germline lookup yields CDR1 MNHNY and CDR2 SVGAGI (reference sequence). The DNA for the CDR3 is TGTGCCAGCAGCCAAAGGGGGTCCCATTACAATGAGCAGTTCTTC. Translation: CASSQRGSHYNEQFF.

This chain links TRBV27 with TRBJ2-7; the D gene is possibly TRBD2 (5 bases). The CDR3 is 15 residues long. V lost 3 bases, J lost 3 bases, and 15 bases lay in between. Germline CDR1 MNHEY, CDR2 SMNVEV (reference sequence). The CDR3 bases are TGTGCCAGCAGTTTCACCGGGGATCCGAACTACGAGCAGTACTTC. Translated, it gives CASSFTGDPNYEQYF.

This rearrangement joins TRBV19 to TRBJ2-7; TRBD1 agrees at 9 bases. The germline V gene has CDR1 LNHDA and CDR2 SQIVND (reference sequence). The CDR3 is made up of 15 amino acids. V was clipped by 5 bases and J by 3 bases; unmatched bases: 8. The CDR3 protein is CASSLHGQGNYEQYF. The CDR3 DNA reads TGTGCCAGTAGTCTCCACGGACAGGGGAACTACGAGCAGTACTTC.

This rearrangement joins TRBV5-1 to TRBJ2-3, with a possible D match to TRBD2 (5 bases). Germline assignment: CDR1 SGHRS and CDR2 YFSETQ. The CDR3 is 17 residues long. Trimming left V 4 bases short and J 0 bases short, with 18 bases between. CDR3 protein: CASSPRGLHTSTDTQYF. DNA of the CDR3: TGCGCCAGCAGCCCGAGAGGGCTCCACACTAGCACAGATACGCAGTATTTT.